These 16 T cell receptor beta chains share one sample of origin, sequenced in a study of tumor-infiltrating lymphocytes in primary liver carcinoma. Unsorted whole blood supplied the RNA, and germline DNA was extracted too. Total RNA amounting to roughly 0.5 ug was the source from which TCR beta cDNA was made with a constant-region primer. Three nested multiplex PCR rounds, a slightly modified ARM-PCR method, built the TCR beta libraries. Running around 9 cycles apiece, the first two PCR rounds relied on TRBV1-TRBV30 forward primers together with a C-beta reverse primer. TCRdb passed the multiplex PCR reads through MiXCR, listing each CDR3 protein once. The sample holds about 200,000 distinct CDR3 sequences, around 60% seen once. Material for sequencing was peripheral blood. These receptors originate from a woman aged 60-70 years with primary liver carcinoma and hepatitis B virus infection.

To note about this clonotype: A much larger clone sits a single nucleotide away, making a read error possible. The chain uses TRBV12-5 and TRBJ2-5; TRBD1 matches at 8 bases. This CDR3 contains 13 residues. Per the germline V gene, CDR1 is LGHNT and CDR2 is FRNRAP. This CDR3 reads CASSQTGEETQYF. The CDR3, as DNA: TGTGCCAGCAGCCAGACAGGGGAAGAGACCCAGTACTTC.

V is TRBV21-1 and J is TRBJ1-5. TRBV21-1 corresponds to a pseudogene. The CDR3 length is 13 residues. The CDR3, as DNA: TGTGCCAGCAGCAATGGCCCCAACCAGTCCCAGCATTTT. This sequence encodes CASSNGPNQSQHF.

The chain has TRBV5-1 and TRBJ2-7, with 10 bases aligning to TRBD1. V lost 5 bases to trimming and J lost 0 bases; unmatched junction nucleotides: 5. The CDR3 has 15 amino acids. Germline V gene sequence: CDR1 SGHRS, CDR2 YFSETQ. The CDR3 loop reads CASRIGTGASYEQYF. The CDR3 bases are TGCGCCAGCAGGATCGGGACAGGGGCCTCCTACGAGCAGTACTTC.

As regards this clonotype: Given a much more abundant clone one base away, this may be a read error. The chain couples TRBV7-8 to TRBJ2-7, with D hard to call. Germline V gene data show CDR1 as SGHVS and CDR2 as FQNEAQ. The CDR3 extends over 15 amino acids. CDR3 DNA sequence: TGTACCAGCAGCTCCCGGACGGCCAATCCGTACGAGCAGTACTTC. This sequence encodes CTSSSRTANPYEQYF.

The V gene is TRBV10-2, the J gene TRBJ2-2; 8 nucleotides line up with TRBD2. J was trimmed by 1 base and V by 7 bases; bases with no gene match: 14. The CDR3 extends over 18 amino acids. Germline V gene sequence: CDR1 WSHSY, CDR2 SAAADI. The CDR3 reads CASKGWERENQNTGELFF. The CDR3 bases are TGCGCCAGCAAGGGCTGGGAGCGGGAGAATCAGAACACCGGGGAGCTGTTTTTT.

Note on this clonotype: A much more abundant neighbour one base away suggests this may be a read error. This chain uses TRBV29-1 with TRBJ1-2; 12 bases align to TRBD1. CDR3 length: 12 residues. Looked up from germline, CDR1 is SQVTM and CDR2 is ANQGSEA. The CDR3 spells CRGDRGPDGCTF. The DNA for the CDR3 is TGCAGAGGGGACAGGGGGCCAGATGGCTGCACCTTC.

At least ten counts were recorded for this clonotype. The genes are TRBV29-1 and TRBJ2-5, with a weak D call TRBD1 (5 bases). V was pared by 3 bases and J by 1 base, with 9 bases between. CDR3 length: 13 residues. Germline V gives CDR1 SQVTM, CDR2 ANQGSEA. The CDR3 is CSVEGGAQETQYF. CDR3 coding DNA: TGCAGCGTTGAGGGTGGGGCCCAAGAGACCCAGTACTTC.

This clonotype occurred a few times. This sequence may be a read error, since a much larger clone differs from it by one base. The gene calls are TRBV10-3 and TRBJ1-1; perhaps TRBD1 as D (6 bases). Germline lookup yields CDR1 ENHRY and CDR2 SYGVKD. This CDR3 is built from 14 residues. The CDR3 loop reads CAIGEFAGDTEAFF. CDR3 sequence (DNA): TGTGCCATCGGTGAGTTCGCAGGGGACACTGAAGCTTTCTTT.

As concerns this clonotype: Here the CDR3 omits its conserved ending phenylalanine or tryptophan, so a read error is the likely source. The V gene is TRBV6-6, the J gene TRBJ2-2, with 8 bases fitting TRBD2. The V segment lost 2 bases and the J segment 6 bases; nucleotides outside the gene matches: 8. The germline V gene encodes CDR1 MNHNY and CDR2 SVGAGI (reference sequence). This CDR3 spans 16 amino acids. CDR3 nucleotide sequence: TGTGCCAGCAGTTACCCACCAGCGGGAGCCCCCGGGGAGCTGTTTCTT. Protein: CASSYPPAGAPGELFL.

This chain joins TRBV6-1 and TRBJ2-2; D may be TRBD2 (6 bases). V lost 2 bases to trimming and J lost 13 bases, with 17 bases between them. Looked up from germline, CDR1 is MNHNS and CDR2 is SASEGT. The CDR3 runs to 14 residues. CDR3 amino acids: CASSELFLRGGLFF. DNA for the CDR3: TGTGCCAGCAGTGAACTGTTCTTGAGGGGAGGGCTGTTTTTT.

As to this clonotype: It is likely a read error, because the conserved phenylalanine at the end of the CDR3 is missing. The chain combines TRBV30 with TRBJ2-2, with D maybe TRBD2 (6 bases). CDR3 length: 15 amino acids. The V end was cut by 0 bases, the J end by 0 bases, with 8 bases between. The germline V gene encodes CDR1 GTSNPN and CDR2 SVGIG (reference sequence). The CDR3 DNA reads as TGTGCCTGGAGTGTCCCGGGGGCGAACACCGGGGAGCTGTTTCCT. It is translated as CAWSVPGANTGELFP.

This rearrangement joins TRBV4-1 to TRBJ1-1, with unresolved D. Germline V CDR1 and CDR2: MGHRA, YSYEKL. Trimming took off 0 bases at V and 4 bases at J, with 3 bases between the two ends. The CDR3 runs 12 residues. In nucleotides, the CDR3 is TGCGCCAGCAGCCAAGAAAGCACTGAAGCTTTCTTT. This translates into CASSQESTEAFF.

This clonotype was seen repeatedly, ten times or more. The rearrangement uses TRBV6-1 and TRBJ2-4, with 7 bases that match TRBD2. The CDR3 is 16 residues long. Germline-derived CDR1 and CDR2 are MNHNS and SASEGT. V shed 0 bases and J 2 bases; nucleotides not matched to a gene: 4. The CDR3 loop reads CASSEAQGGTKNIQYF. Here the CDR3 DNA reads TGTGCCAGCAGTGAAGCGCAGGGAGGGACCAAAAACATTCAGTACTTC.

Concerning this clonotype: Being one base from a much bigger clone, this may be a read error. This rearrangement joins TRBV13 to TRBJ2-3; D gene unclear. V gave up 5 bases and J gave up 3 bases, with 12 bases separating them. In germline, CDR1 is PRHDT, CDR2 FYEKMQ (reference sequence). There are 14 residues in the CDR3. Here the CDR3 DNA reads TGTGCCAGCAGCCCGATAGGTCTTACAGATACGCAGTATTTT. Translated, it gives CASSPIGLTDTQYF.

In regard to this clonotype: It may be a read error: a sequence one base away is much more abundant. V is TRBV12-3 or TRBV12-4 and J is TRBJ2-7; 8 nucleotides agree with TRBD1. This CDR3 is 15 amino acids long. Trimming at V came to 8 bases and at J to 3 bases, leaving 12 bases not matched to a gene. The CDR3 DNA is TGTGCCAGCGGCCATACCGGGACAGGCCACTACGAGCAGTACTTC. Translated: CASGHTGTGHYEQYF.

Details on this clonotype: This may come from a read error, since a much larger clone is one base off. V and J are TRBV12-3 or TRBV12-4 and TRBJ1-4, with D tentatively TRBD1 (5 bases). The CDR3 runs 14 residues. Trimming shortened V by 7 bases and J by 10 bases, and 19 bases separated the two germline ends. Written as DNA, the CDR3 is TGTGCCAGCAAGCGACCCTATAGGGGTGGAAAACTGTTTTTT. This gives the protein CASKRPYRGGKLFF.